One T cell receptor (beta chain) is described in this entry. This sample was taken from a study of blood T cell repertoires in COVID-19. Across the study: COVID-19 samples, acute and convalescent, were from the United States, Italy and Spain.

Germline assignment: CDR1 LNHDA and CDR2 SQIVND (reference sequence). CDR3 length: 15 residues. V shed 7 bases, J shed 7 bases, and the junction held 10 bases outside the gene matches. In the original workflow: Scientists estimated how many nucleated cells there were by amplifying reference gene primers. Assay: immunoSEQ multiplex PCR; the TCRdb copy retains only in-frame clones and omits some. The DNA gave D and trimming, while V, J and clone size come from that table. Of just over 350,000 clones in the sample, 87% were seen once. Individuals drawn from around 24 US areas were roughly 18 to 89 years old. Participants had their cohort set by participant-reported clinical history.

The sequenced sample consisted of PBMCs or T cells enriched from blood (not recorded which). The rearrangement uses TRBV19 and TRBJ2-1; 10 nucleotides match TRBD2. The TCR originated in a woman aged 25 to 39 who had recovered from COVID-19. The DNA for the CDR3 is TGTGCCAGTACCGCTAGCGGGAGAGGGGGTAATGAGCAGTTCTTC. It encodes CASTASGRGGNEQFF.